The following is a T cell receptor beta chain sequence with its context. Assay: immunoSEQ multiplex PCR; the TCRdb copy retains only in-frame clones and omits some. The sample consists of some 6,100 clones, around 85% of them appearing once. These data come from a study of immune evolution from preneoplasia to lung adenocarcinoma. Germline CDR1 MNHNY, CDR2 SVGAGI (reference sequence). The CDR3 loop spans 14 amino acids. Trimming pared 4 bases from V and 6 bases from J, leaving 15 bases between. The genes are TRBV6-6 and TRBJ1-2; D perhaps matches TRBD1 (6 bases). This receptor was obtained from a person between 60 and 69 years old with lung adenocarcinoma. Source material: FFPE invasive lung adenocarcinoma tissue. DNA for the CDR3: TGTGCCAGCAGTTTCCCCGGGACAACGAATGGCTACACCTTC. It specifies CASSFPGTTNGYTF.